Below are 30 T cell receptor beta chains sequenced from a single sample in a study of OX40 agonist ivuxolimab in advanced cancers. Data came from immunoSEQ multiplex PCR; TCRdb stores just in-frame clones and leaves some out. The sample shows approximately 60,000 clones, roughly 93% of them seen only once. The sequences come from CD4+ or CD8+ T cells sorted from blood, collected in a trial of the OX40 agonist ivuxolimab. These receptors all stem from an adult with an advanced solid tumor such as melanoma, head and neck, liver or kidney cancer.

V usage is TRBV9 and J usage is TRBJ2-3, with D perhaps TRBD2 (5 bases). V gave up 2 bases and J gave up 3 bases, with 13 bases separating them. This CDR3 has 15 residues. The germline CDR1 and CDR2 sequences are SGDLS and YYNGEE. The CDR3 sequence: CASSVPPGITDTQYF. CDR3 in DNA: TGTGCCAGCAGCGTTCCCCCCGGGATAACAGATACGCAGTATTTT. Combining the CDR3 with reference TRBV9 and TRBJ2-3 gives the whole variable domain DSGVTQTPKHLITATGQRVTLRCSPRSGDLSVYWYQQSLDQGLQFLIQYYNGEERAKGNILERFSAQQFPDLHSELNLSSLELGDSALYFCASSVPPGITDTQYFGPGTRLTVL.

This clone is judged medium-sized (0.01 to 0.1%). The rearrangement links TRBV19 to TRBJ2-7; a possible D gene is TRBD2 (6 bases). The CDR3 extends over 13 amino acids. The germline V gene encodes CDR1 LNHDA and CDR2 SQIVND (reference sequence). The ends were cut back, 5 bases at V and 6 bases at J, with 14 bases in the middle. In nucleotides, the CDR3 is TGTGCCAGTAGTGACCCGACTAGTACCGAGCAGTACTTC. It translates to CASSDPTSTEQYF.

This clone appeared once. The gene calls are TRBV7-9 and TRBJ2-1, with 13 bases lining up with TRBD2. V shed 8 bases and J 8 bases; nucleotides not matched to a gene: 0. CDR1 and CDR2 from the germline V gene are SEHNR and FQNEAQ (reference sequence). The CDR3 runs 12 residues. The CDR3 bases are TGTGCCAGCGGACTAGCGGGAGATGAGCAGTTCTTC. Residues: CASGLAGDEQFF.

The CDR3 DNA reads as TGTGCCAGCAGTTTAAAGGCGGTCCATGAGCAGTACTTC. Amino acid sequence: CASSLKAVHEQYF. The chain joins TRBV27 to TRBJ2-7, with D hard to call. This CDR3 is built from 13 residues. Per the germline V gene, CDR1 is MNHEY and CDR2 is SMNVEV (reference sequence). V lost 2 bases and J lost 7, with 12 bases in between.

This sequence joins TRBV12-1 and TRBJ2-1; the table's D gene call, TRBD1, was not cross checked with the DNA. TRBV12-1 is termed a pseudogene. This CDR3 has 17 amino acids. The chain's CDR3 is CASSRMGRWTGVNEQFF. DNA of the CDR3: TGTGCCAGCAGTCGAATGGGCCGGTGGACAGGGGTCAATGAGCAGTTCTTC.

The J gene is TRBJ2-7, the V gene TRBV4-1, with TRBD1 as a possible D gene (5 bases). Germline CDR1 and CDR2: MGHRA and YSYEKL. This CDR3 is built from 15 residues. V lost 3 bases and J lost 4, with 16 bases in between. The CDR3 reads CASSQADSYLYEQYF. DNA for the CDR3: TGCGCCAGCAGCCAGGCTGACAGTTACCTTTACGAGCAGTACTTC.

J is TRBJ2-7 and V is TRBV25-1; D unclear. This CDR3 comprises 11 residues. The ends were cut back, 3 bases at V and 3 bases at J, with 3 bases in the middle. Germline V gene sequence: CDR1 MGHDK, CDR2 SYGVNS. The CDR3, as DNA: TGTGCCAGCAGTGACAGCTACGAGCAGTACTTC. Protein: CASSDSYEQYF.

The chain couples TRBV19 to TRBJ1-2; TRBD1 matches 7 bases. Looked up from germline, CDR1 is LNHDA and CDR2 is SQIVND (reference sequence). V trimming: 9 bases; J trimming: 4 bases; junction bases outside the gene matches: 11. The CDR3 contains 14 residues. The CDR3 spells CASYDLGGIYGYTF. In nucleotides, the CDR3 is TGTGCCAGCTACGACCTAGGGGGCATCTATGGCTACACCTTC.

The chain links TRBV9 to TRBJ2-2, with 8 bases matching TRBD2. V shed 0 bases, J shed 6 bases, and the junction held 1 base outside the gene matches. The CDR3 loop spans 14 amino acids. Germline V gene sequence: CDR1 SGDLS, CDR2 YYNGEE. The CDR3 DNA is TGTGCCAGCAGCGTAGAAGCGGGAGCCGGGGAGCTGTTTTTT. Translated, it gives CASSVEAGAGELFF.

This clone was recorded once. The rearrangement joins TRBV5-1 to TRBJ2-2; D assignment may be TRBD1 or TRBD2 (6 bases each). Germline CDR1 and CDR2: SGHRS and YFSETQ. V was trimmed by 6 bases and J by 6 bases, leaving 21 bases between them. This CDR3 is 16 amino acids long. This CDR3 reads CASKLVEGGPAGELFF. CDR3 nucleotides: TGCGCCAGCAAGTTGGTAGAAGGGGGGCCGGCCGGGGAGCTGTTTTTT.

The V gene is TRBV9, the J gene TRBJ2-2, with 9 positions matching TRBD1. V lost 0 bases to trimming and J lost 6 bases; unmatched junction nucleotides: 3. Germline loops: CDR1 SGDLS, CDR2 YYNGEE. This CDR3 spans 15 amino acids. The CDR3 nucleotides are TGTGCCAGCAGCGTAGGGGACAGGGTTTCCGGGGAGCTGTTTTTT. Amino acid sequence: CASSVGDRVSGELFF.

The CDR3 here is CASSWIGSAQKSEQYF. DNA for the CDR3: TGTGCCAGCAGCTGGATTGGTTCTGCCCAGAAGAGCGAGCAGTACTTC. The rearrangement joins TRBV7-8 to TRBJ2-7, with D uncertain. Per germline, CDR1 SGHVS and CDR2 FQNEAQ. CDR3 length: 16 residues. Deletions cut 4 bases from V and 6 bases from J, with 22 bases between. Together with reference TRBV7-8 and TRBJ2-7, the CDR3 gives the full variable domain: GAGVSQSPRYKVAKRGQDVALRCDPISGHVSLFWYQQALGQGPEFLTYFQNEAQLDKSGLPSDRFFAERPEGSVSTLKIQRTQQEDSAVYLCASSWIGSAQKSEQYFGPGTRLTVT.

The chain has TRBV27 and TRBJ2-1; D possibly uses TRBD1 or TRBD2 (5 bases each). This CDR3 has 15 residues. From germline, CDR1 is MNHEY and CDR2 SMNVEV (reference sequence). The V and J ends lost 10 bases and 10 bases respectively, with 26 bases between them. CDR3 sequence (DNA): TGTGCCACAGATCCGGGGACGTTTATCTTTGGCGAGCAGTTCTTC. It yields the protein CATDPGTFIFGEQFF.

The chain couples TRBV11-2 to TRBJ2-1; D call uncertain. Trimming cost V 1 base and J 8 bases, with 15 bases left between them. CDR1 is SGHAT and CDR2 is FQNNGV in the germline V gene. The CDR3 extends over 15 amino acids. The CDR3 loop reads CASSLVMGLSYEQFF. In DNA form, the CDR3 reads TGTGCCAGCAGCTTAGTTATGGGGTTATCCTATGAGCAGTTCTTC.

This chain links TRBV18 with TRBJ2-1; 11 nucleotides align to TRBD2. CDR1 is KGHSH, CDR2 LQKENI, per germline. Germline trimming cut 3 bases from V and 3 bases from J; bases unmatched to any gene: 4. CDR3 length: 16 amino acids. The CDR3 nucleotides are TGTGCCAGCTCACCGACTAGCGGGGCTTTCTACAATGAGCAGTTCTTC. Amino acid sequence: CASSPTSGAFYNEQFF. The full variable domain, its missing parts supplied by reference TRBV18 and TRBJ2-1, is NAGVMQNPRHLVRRRGQEARLRCSPMKGHSHVYWYRQLPEEGLKFMVYLQKENIIDESGMPKERFSAEFPKEGPSILRIQQVVRGDSAAYFCASSPTSGAFYNEQFFGPGTRLTVL.

The chain carries TRBV4-3 and TRBJ2-2; D tentatively fits TRBD1 or TRBD2 (5 bases each). The CDR3 sequence is 15 residues long. Germline CDR1 and CDR2: LGHNA and YSLEER. V was pared by 4 bases and J by 4 bases, with 13 bases between. CDR3 protein: CASSPFGTFTGELFF. CDR3 sequence (DNA): TGCGCCAGCAGCCCCTTTGGGACCTTCACCGGGGAGCTGTTTTTT.

The rearrangement links TRBV5-5 to TRBJ2-1; 12 bases map to TRBD2. V lost 7 bases and J lost 3; bases outside the gene matches: 14. The CDR3 is 18 amino acids. CDR1 SGHKS and CDR2 YYEKEE come from the germline V gene (reference sequence). The CDR3 here is CASRTWTSGNLLYNEQFF. The CDR3 bases are TGTGCCAGCCGCACGTGGACTAGCGGGAATCTTCTCTACAATGAGCAGTTCTTC.

V is TRBV6-6 and J is TRBJ2-5; weak D call: TRBD2 (5 bases). This CDR3 contains 15 residues. CDR1 and CDR2 (germline): MNHNY, SVGAGI (reference sequence). V was clipped by 2 bases and J by 5 bases, with 15 bases between them. CDR3 amino acids: CASSYVGGSTETQYF. The CDR3 region has the DNA TGTGCCAGCAGTTACGTCGGTGGGAGTACCGAGACCCAGTACTTC.

The rearrangement joins TRBV4-2 to TRBJ1-5; no firm D call. Germline V gene sequence: CDR1 LGHNA, CDR2 YNFKEQ. The CDR3 runs 16 residues. V lost 0 bases, J lost 1 base, and 10 bases lay in between. CDR3 residues: CASSQDAGTSNQPQHF. The DNA of the CDR3 is TGTGCCAGCAGCCAAGACGCGGGAACGAGCAATCAGCCCCAGCATTTT.

The V call is TRBV19, the J call TRBJ1-1, with D unresolved. CDR1 and CDR2 from the germline V gene are LNHDA and SQIVND (reference sequence). V lost 5 bases to trimming and J lost 4 bases, with 8 bases between them. This CDR3 contains 12 residues. CDR3 DNA sequence: TGTGCCAGTAGTGATGTGCCCACTGAAGCTTTCTTT. Translation: CASSDVPTEAFF.

The chain uses TRBV9 and TRBJ1-1; the D is unclear. V lost 3 bases, J lost 0 bases, and 12 bases lay in between. Per the germline V gene, CDR1 is SGDLS and CDR2 is YYNGEE. This CDR3 comprises 15 residues. The CDR3: CASSGPRSMNTEAFF. As DNA, the CDR3 is TGTGCCAGCAGCGGACCCCGATCCATGAACACTGAAGCTTTCTTT.

The rearrangement links TRBV10-3 to TRBJ2-7; possible D gene TRBD2, 6 bases. The CDR3 consists of 14 residues. Trimming cost V 3 bases and J 7 bases, with 16 bases left between them. CDR1 is ENHRY, CDR2 SYGVKD, per germline. The CDR3: CAISEPGLHKEQYF. The CDR3 DNA follows: TGTGCCATCAGTGAACCGGGACTCCATAAAGAGCAGTACTTC.

The V gene is TRBV7-6, the J gene TRBJ2-3; 8 nucleotides align to TRBD1. V was clipped by 5 bases and J by 5 bases; unmatched bases: 9. CDR3 length: 15 amino acids. In germline, CDR1 is SGHVS, CDR2 FNYEAQ. The CDR3 region is CASSLSRGHGDTQYF. The CDR3 nucleotides are TGTGCCAGCAGCCTCTCCAGGGGGCATGGAGATACGCAGTATTTT.

The chain is built from TRBV19 and TRBJ2-7; weak D call: TRBD1 (6 bases). Germline values: CDR1 LNHDA, CDR2 SQIVND (reference sequence). This CDR3 has 14 amino acids. V was clipped by 3 bases and J by 1 base, with 10 bases between them. The CDR3 DNA reads TGTGCCAGTAGTATTAGACAGGAATCCTACGAGCAGTACTTC. This gives the protein CASSIRQESYEQYF.

The rearrangement uses TRBV28 and TRBJ2-1, with 9 positions matching TRBD1. Germline V lookup: CDR1 MDHEN, CDR2 SYDVKM. The CDR3 is made up of 15 amino acids. V gave up 10 bases and J gave up 2 bases; unmatched junction bases: 9. In DNA, the CDR3 is TGTGCCATCCTATTCCGGGACAGGGCCTACAATGAGCAGTTCTTC. Translation: CAILFRDRAYNEQFF.

CDR3 residues: CASLSRDRIESNQPQHF. The CDR3, as DNA: TGTGCCAGCCTGTCCCGGGACAGGATTGAGAGCAATCAGCCCCAGCATTTT. The rearrangement joins TRBV28 to TRBJ1-5, with 8 bases aligning to TRBD1. The V gene end was trimmed by 8 bases and the J gene end by 1 base; junction bases not matched to a gene: 13. The length of the CDR3 is 17 residues. Per germline, CDR1 MDHEN and CDR2 SYDVKM.

The chain recombines TRBV28 with TRBJ2-7; possibly TRBD2 for D (6 bases). V dropped 8 bases and J dropped 2 bases, with 16 bases sitting between them. The CDR3 length is 14 residues. The germline CDR1 and CDR2 sequences are MDHEN and SYDVKM. CDR3 protein: CASLTGTATYEQYF. As DNA, the CDR3 is TGTGCCAGCCTAACCGGGACTGCTACCTACGAGCAGTACTTC.

The sample holds a few counts of this clone. The V call is TRBV29-1, the J call TRBJ1-1; possibly TRBD1 for D (5 bases). The CDR3 covers 12 residues. Between the trimmed V and J ends, which lost 3 bases and 1 base, there was a span of 6 bases. Germline V gene sequence: CDR1 SQVTM, CDR2 ANQGSEA. The chain's CDR3 is CSVDGGNTEAFF. CDR3 DNA sequence: TGCAGCGTTGATGGGGGGAACACTGAAGCTTTCTTT. Full variable domain (outside the CDR3, taken from reference TRBV29-1 and TRBJ1-1): SAVISQKPSRDICQRGTSLTIQCQVDSQVTMMFWYRQQPGQSLTLIATANQGSEATYESGFVIDKFPISRPNLTFSTLTVSNMSPEDSSIYLCSVDGGNTEAFFGQGTRLTVV.

The chain joins TRBV5-1 to TRBJ2-1, with D possibly matching TRBD1 (6 bases). From germline, CDR1 is SGHRS and CDR2 YFSETQ. The V end lost 2 bases, the J end lost 0 bases, and 15 bases lay between the germline ends. The CDR3 sequence is 17 residues long. CDR3 DNA sequence: TGCGCCAGCAGCTTTTTAGGGGGACGAGACTCCTACAATGAGCAGTTCTTC. Translated: CASSFLGGRDSYNEQFF.

J is TRBJ1-1 and V is TRBV4-3; D is unresolved. Trimming removed 2 bases at V and 0 bases at J, with 16 bases between. Germline V gene lookup returns CDR1 LGHNA and CDR2 YSLEER. CDR3 length: 17 amino acids. The CDR3 DNA is TGCGCCAGCAGCCAATATTGGGGATTTGGGTTGAACACTGAAGCTTTCTTT. It yields the protein CASSQYWGFGLNTEAFF.